Below, 3 T cell receptor beta chains from the same sample are listed, as sequenced in a study of shared clonotypes between healthy human individuals. Profiling relied on immunoSEQ multiplex PCR, and the TCRdb table lists in-frame clones only, not all of them. The sample includes roughly 2 million clones, 85% to 95% of them seen just once. The specimen was naive CD4+ T cells sorted from blood. Subset: CD45RA+ positively selected. These receptors were collected from a man younger than 35 in good health.

The J gene is TRBJ1-2, the V gene TRBV5-6, with 9 positions matching TRBD1. Germline CDR1 reads SGHDT; CDR2 reads YYEEEE. V trimming: 1 base; J trimming: 8 bases; junction bases outside the gene matches: 9. The CDR3 spans 15 residues. This chain's CDR3 is CASSLILGQGEGYTF. The CDR3 DNA sequence: TGTGCCAGCAGCTTGATACTGGGACAGGGTGAAGGCTACACCTTC.

The J gene is TRBJ1-3, the V gene TRBV5-1; no definite D call. This CDR3 region has 14 residues. Trimming shortened V by 6 bases and J by 0 bases, and 10 bases separated the two germline ends. Germline V lookup: CDR1 SGHRS, CDR2 YFSETQ. The CDR3 nucleotides read TGCGCCAGCAAGGAGCTGAGCTCTGGAAACACCATATATTTT. Its translation: CASKELSSGNTIYF.

The chain carries TRBV4-3 and TRBJ2-7; 13 bases line up with TRBD2. The V gene end was trimmed by 4 bases and the J gene end by 3 bases; junction bases not matched to a gene: 3. Germline V gene sequence: CDR1 LGHNA, CDR2 YSLEER. The CDR3 is made up of 15 amino acids. The CDR3 spells CASSRGLAGVYEQYF. The CDR3 coding sequence is TGCGCCAGCAGCCGAGGACTAGCGGGAGTCTACGAGCAGTACTTC.